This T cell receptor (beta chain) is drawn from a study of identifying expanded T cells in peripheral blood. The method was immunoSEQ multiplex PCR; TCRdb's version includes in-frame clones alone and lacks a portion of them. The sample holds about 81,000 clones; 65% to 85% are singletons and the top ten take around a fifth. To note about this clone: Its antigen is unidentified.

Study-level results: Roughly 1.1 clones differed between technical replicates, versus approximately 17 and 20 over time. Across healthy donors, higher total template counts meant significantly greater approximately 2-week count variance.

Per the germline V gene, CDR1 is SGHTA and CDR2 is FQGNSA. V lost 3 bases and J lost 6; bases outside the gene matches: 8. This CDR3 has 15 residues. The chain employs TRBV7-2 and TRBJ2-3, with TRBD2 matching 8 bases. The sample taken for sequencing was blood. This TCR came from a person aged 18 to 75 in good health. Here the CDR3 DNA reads TGTGCCAGCAGCTTGAATGTCGGGAGGGGGGATACGCAGTATTTT. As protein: CASSLNVGRGDTQYF.